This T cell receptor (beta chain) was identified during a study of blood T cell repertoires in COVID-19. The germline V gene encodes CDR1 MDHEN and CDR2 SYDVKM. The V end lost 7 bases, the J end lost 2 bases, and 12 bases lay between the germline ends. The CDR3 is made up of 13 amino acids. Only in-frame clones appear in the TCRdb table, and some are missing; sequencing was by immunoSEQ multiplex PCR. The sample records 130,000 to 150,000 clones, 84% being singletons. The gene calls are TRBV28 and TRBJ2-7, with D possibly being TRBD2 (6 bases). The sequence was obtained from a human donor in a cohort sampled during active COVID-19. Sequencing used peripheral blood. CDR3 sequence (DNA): TGTGCCAGCATAGGGACTGTTCCCTACGAGCAGTACTTC. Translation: CASIGTVPYEQYF.